The present TCR beta chain was sequenced within a study of CD8+ T cells in alopecia areata. Study in general: Tofacitinib was taken orally by treated patients, and the dose was 5 to 10 mg twice daily. Whole-study findings and limits: Normal-skin resident alphabeta T cells also appear among scalp sample sequences. Possibly as an HLA-related effect, TCR sharing across patients appeared less clear than in mice.

Treatment in this sample: oral pan-JAK inhibitor, 5-10 mg twice daily. TCR sequencing used cDNA made by reverse transcription of extracted RNA. The repertoire was sequenced with immunoSEQ multiplex PCR; TCRdb's copy has only in-frame clones and lacks some. Of over 100,000 clones detected, less than 75% appear once; the ten largest clones hold 10% to 15%. The germline CDR1 and CDR2 sequences are SGHRS and YFSETQ. There are 16 residues in the CDR3. With V trimmed by 4 bases and J by 7 bases, 11 bases remained unmatched. This clone was observed a handful of times. Its specificity is not known. The rearrangement links TRBV5-1 to TRBJ1-5, with TRBD1 matching over 10 bases. The receptor comes from a human donor with alopecia areata. The sample consisted of CD8+ T cells sorted from blood, taken at week 24, from a patient treated with tofacitinib. The CDR3 region is CASSPDGQGVFQPQHF. The CDR3 nucleotides are TGCGCCAGCAGCCCTGACGGACAGGGGGTTTTCCAGCCCCAGCATTTT.